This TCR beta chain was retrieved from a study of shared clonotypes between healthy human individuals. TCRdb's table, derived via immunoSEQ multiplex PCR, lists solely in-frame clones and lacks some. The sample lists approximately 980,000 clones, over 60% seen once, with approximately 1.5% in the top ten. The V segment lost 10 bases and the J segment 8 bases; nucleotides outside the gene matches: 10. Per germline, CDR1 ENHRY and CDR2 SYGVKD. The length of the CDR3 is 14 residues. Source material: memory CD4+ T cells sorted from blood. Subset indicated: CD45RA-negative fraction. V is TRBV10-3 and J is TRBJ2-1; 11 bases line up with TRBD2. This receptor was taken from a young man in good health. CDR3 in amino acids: CATAVAGGPYEQFF. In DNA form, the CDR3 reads TGTGCCACCGCGGTAGCGGGAGGGCCGTATGAGCAGTTCTTC.